These 26 T cell receptor beta chains share one sample of origin, sequenced in a study of Graves' ophthalmopathy and Graves' hyperthyroidism (dated by TCRdb to the late 2010s). Sequencing relied on an Illumina HiSeq 2000. For repertoire sequencing, the TCR beta CDR3 regions were amplified from RNA transcripts. The first round of RT-PCR was done with HTBI primers and the Qiagen OneStep RT-PCR kit, and was followed by a second round of multiplex PCR, then size selection and purification. TCRdb reprocessing: public reads trimmed at Q25 with fastp, clones called with MiXCR, in-frame beta chains kept. Every CDR3 protein is listed once, alongside the most common genes and DNA of its rows. The sample records about 660,000 distinct CDR3 sequences, under 50% of which are singletons. Over 2.5% of the sample rests with the top ten. Specimen: peripheral blood. These receptors were taken from an adult man with Graves' ophthalmopathy.

A remark on this clonotype: A junction end diverges from the germline sequence, so it may reflect a read error. The V gene is TRBV7-8, the J gene TRBJ1-6, with D maybe TRBD1 (5 bases). Looked up from germline, CDR1 is SGHVS and CDR2 is FQNEAQ. There are 21 residues in the CDR3. This CDR3 reads CASSQDSRASQGPLWNSPLHF. DNA for the CDR3: TGCGCCAGCAGCCAAGATTCCCGGGCCTCTCAGGGACCTCTATGGAATTCACCCCTCCACTTT.

Regarding this clonotype: Being one base from a much bigger clone, this may be a read error. CDR3 nucleotides: TGTACCAGCAGCTTAGCGGAAGGGACTGGCTACACCTTC. The encoded protein is CTSSLAEGTGYTF. The V and J genes are TRBV7-6 and TRBJ1-2; weak D call: TRBD1 (5 bases). The CDR3 has 13 residues. The germline gives CDR1 SGHVS, CDR2 FNYEAQ.

This clonotype was observed many times. The rearrangement uses TRBV20-1 and TRBJ1-4; no clear D. The CDR3 totals 13 residues. V lost 6 bases to trimming and J lost 2 bases, with 10 bases between them. Germline values: CDR1 DFQATT, CDR2 SNEGSKA (reference sequence). CDR3 DNA sequence: TGCAGTGCCCCAGGAGCTACTAATGAAAAACTGTTTTTT. Translated, it gives CSAPGATNEKLFF.

This clonotype was counted many times. The CDR3 DNA reads TGCAGTGCGGAGAAGGAGAGTGAAGCTTTCTTT. Amino acid sequence: CSAEKESEAFF. V usage is TRBV20-1 and J usage is TRBJ1-1; D not resolved. From germline, CDR1 is DFQATT and CDR2 SNEGSKA (reference sequence). Trimming cost V 6 bases and J 7 bases, with 12 bases left between them. There are 11 residues in the CDR3.

Details on this clonotype: With a much larger clone just one base away, this may be a read error. The conserved phenylalanine or tryptophan is not found at the CDR3 terminus, so this likely reflects a read error. This rearrangement joins TRBV10-3 to TRBJ2-7; 9 nucleotides align to TRBD2. Germline CDR1 is ENHRY and CDR2 is SYGVKD. The length of the CDR3 is 13 residues. V was clipped by 7 bases and J by 7 bases; unmatched bases: 8. The CDR3 spells CAITPLAGEEQYL. DNA for the CDR3: TGTGCCATCACCCCCTTAGCGGGAGAAGAGCAGTACCTC.

This chain connects TRBV10-3 to TRBJ1-4; perhaps TRBD1 as D (6 bases). V shed 3 bases and J shed 8 bases, with 13 bases lying between them. This CDR3 contains 14 residues. CDR1 is ENHRY, CDR2 SYGVKD, per germline. The CDR3 sequence is CAISESYRAEKLFF. The CDR3 region has the DNA TGTGCCATCAGTGAATCCTACAGGGCAGAAAAACTGTTTTTT.

Concerning this clonotype: A much larger clonotype is one base distant, so this may be a read error. This chain joins TRBV15 and TRBJ1-2, with unresolved D. Germline-derived CDR1 and CDR2 are LNHNV and YYDKDF (reference sequence). This CDR3 has 13 amino acids. CDR3 bases: TGTGCCACCAGCGCCTCGACACGGCTCGGCTACGCCTTC. It yields the protein CATSASTRLGYAF.

The sample holds one count of this clonotype. The gene calls are TRBV20-1 and TRBJ2-7; 11 bases map to TRBD2. The end of the DNA fits TRBJ2-1 better, so the J call may be wrong. Germline-derived CDR1 and CDR2 are DFQATT and SNEGSKA (reference sequence). The CDR3 totals 15 residues. CDR3 region: CSAPPGLAEGNEQFF. CDR3 sequence (DNA): TGCAGTGCCCCCCCGGGACTAGCGGAGGGGAATGAGCAGTTCTTC.

Only a few counts were recorded for this clonotype. This chain uses TRBV7-2 with TRBJ1-5; D possibly corresponds to TRBD1 (6 bases). V gave up 5 bases and J gave up 0 bases, with 17 bases separating them. The CDR3 runs to 17 residues. From germline, CDR1 is SGHTA and CDR2 FQGNSA. CDR3 coding DNA: TGTGCCAGCAGCCGGGGAGAGGGGGTTTATAGCAATCAGCCCCAGCATTTT. The encoded protein is CASSRGEGVYSNQPQHF.

The chain combines TRBV7-2 with TRBJ2-1; 9 bases are shared with TRBD2. CDR3 length: 18 amino acids. Trimming took 0 bases from V and 0 from J; bases not matched to a gene: 6. CDR1 is SGHTA, CDR2 FQGNSA, per germline. Here the CDR3 reads CASSLARLAGLSYNEQFF. Written as DNA, the CDR3 is TGTGCCAGCAGCTTAGCGCGGCTAGCGGGACTCTCCTACAATGAGCAGTTCTTC. Drawing the rest from reference TRBV7-2 and TRBJ2-1, the complete variable domain is GAGVSQSPSNKVTEKGKDVELRCDPISGHTALYWYRQSLGQGLEFLIYFQGNSAPDKSGLPSDRFSAERTGGSVSTLTIQRTQQEDSAVYLCASSLARLAGLSYNEQFFGPGTRLTVL.

This sequence joins TRBV25-1 and TRBJ1-2; TRBD1 matches at 7 bases. This CDR3 spans 15 amino acids. The junction had 9 bases not matched to a gene; V was cut back by 4 bases and J by 4 bases. Per the germline V gene, CDR1 is MGHDK and CDR2 is SYGVNS. CDR3 nucleotide sequence: TGTGCCAGCAGTGTAATCGGGACAGACTTCTATGGCTACACCTTC. This codes for CASSVIGTDFYGYTF.

The V and J genes are TRBV7-8 and TRBJ1-2; D not certain. CDR1 is SGHVS and CDR2 is FQNEAQ in the germline V gene. The CDR3 loop spans 13 amino acids. Between the trimmed V and J ends, which lost 4 bases and 6 bases, there was a span of 12 bases. The CDR3, as DNA: TGTGCCAGCAGCTCCCGACCCTACGATGGCTACACCTTC. This gives the protein CASSSRPYDGYTF.

The CDR3 DNA sequence: TGCAGCACCGCTCAAGGGGACTATGGCTACACCTTC. It codes for CSTAQGDYGYTF. The chain couples TRBV29-1 to TRBJ1-2; D possibly corresponds to TRBD1 (5 bases). V was cut by 8 bases and J by 3 bases, with 13 bases left in between. Germline V lookup: CDR1 SQVTM, CDR2 ANQGSEA. This CDR3 is built from 12 residues.

In this sample, this clonotype turned up many times. V is TRBV20-1 and J is TRBJ1-6, with a weak D call TRBD1 (5 bases). CDR1 is DFQATT and CDR2 is SNEGSKA in the germline V gene (reference sequence). The CDR3 has 17 amino acids. The V and J ends lost 1 base and 7 bases respectively, with 20 bases between them. In DNA form, the CDR3 reads TGCAGTGCTAGAGCCCGTCGGGGCAGGAGGGAGAATTCACCCCTCCACTTT. Encoded protein: CSARARRGRRENSPLHF.

The V call is TRBV25-1, the J call TRBJ1-1; 7 nucleotides match TRBD1. Germline assignment: CDR1 MGHDK and CDR2 SYGVNS. Trimming at V came to 11 bases and at J to 1 base, leaving 4 bases not matched to a gene. This CDR3 spans 12 amino acids. CDR3 DNA: TGTGCCCCCGGGACAGCGAACACTGAAGCTTTCTTT. It encodes CAPGTANTEAFF.

This clonotype was counted only a few times. This clone may be a read error of a much larger clone one base away. V usage is TRBV4-2 and J usage is TRBJ1-4, with 12 bases lining up with TRBD1. J was trimmed by 8 bases and V by 4 bases; bases with no gene match: 2. From germline, CDR1 is LGHNA and CDR2 YNFKEQ. The CDR3 has 14 residues. CDR3 coding DNA: TGTGCCAGCAGCCGGGACAGGGGGCAGGAAAAACTGTTTTTT. Protein sequence: CASSRDRGQEKLFF.

This clonotype was seen many times. J is TRBJ1-5 and V is TRBV24-1; unclear D gene. Germline lookup yields CDR1 KGHDR and CDR2 SFDVKD. The V gene lost 4 bases and the J gene lost 0 bases, with 6 bases spanning the gap. The CDR3 is 14 amino acids. The CDR3 region is CATSDPYSNQPQHF. CDR3 coding DNA: TGTGCCACCAGTGACCCTTATAGCAATCAGCCCCAGCATTTT.

Comment on this clonotype: A much larger clonotype is one base distant, so this may be a read error. CDR3 DNA sequence: TGTGCCGGCAGTGAAGCTAGCGGGGGTTTCAGTACGCAGTATTTT. Protein: CAGSEASGGFSTQYF. This rearrangement joins TRBV25-1 to TRBJ2-3; 10 bases align to TRBD2. Looked up from germline, CDR1 is MGHDK and CDR2 is SYGVNS. CDR3 size: 15 residues.

The genes are TRBV2 and TRBJ1-2, with 8 bases identical to TRBD1. This CDR3 is built from 14 residues. Germline lookup yields CDR1 SNHLY and CDR2 FYNNEI. The J segment lost 0 bases and the V segment lost 10 bases, leaving 7 bases of the junction unmatched. CDR3 region: CAIHPGQANYGYTF. CDR3 sequence (DNA): TGTGCCATCCACCCGGGACAGGCTAACTATGGCTACACCTTC.

This clonotype was observed a handful of times. The junction differs from germline at one of its ends, possibly a read error. This rearrangement joins TRBV4-1 to TRBJ1-3, with D tentatively TRBD1 (5 bases). CDR1 is MGHRA and CDR2 is YSYEKL in the germline V gene. This CDR3 spans 15 amino acids. The CDR3 DNA reads TGTGCCAGCAGCCGGGGCCAGTACTCTGGAAACACCATATATTTT. It encodes CASSRGQYSGNTIYF.

The rearrangement uses TRBV7-9 and TRBJ1-5, with 10 positions matching TRBD1. Looked up from germline, CDR1 is SEHNR and CDR2 is FQNEAQ (reference sequence). CDR3 length: 16 amino acids. V dropped 4 bases and J dropped 4; count of bases not matched to a gene: 7. In DNA, the CDR3 is TGTGCCAGCAGCTCCGGGACAGGGGTTTCGAATCAGCCCCAGCATTTT. Encoded protein: CASSSGTGVSNQPQHF.

The table lists this clonotype with many counts. The chain links TRBV29-1 to TRBJ2-7, with TRBD2 as a possible D gene (5 bases). The ends were cut back, 0 bases at V and 4 bases at J, with 10 bases in the middle. The CDR3 is 13 residues long. The germline gives CDR1 SQVTM, CDR2 ANQGSEA. The CDR3 region is CSVEEDGLYEQYF. In nucleotides, the CDR3 is TGCAGCGTTGAAGAGGACGGACTTTACGAGCAGTACTTC.

This clonotype was observed a few times. The chain combines TRBV12-5 with TRBJ1-4; TRBD1 agrees at 8 bases. The germline gives CDR1 LGHNT, CDR2 FRNRAP. This CDR3 spans 15 amino acids. V gave up 5 bases and J gave up 4 bases; unmatched junction bases: 6. For the CDR3, the DNA is TGTGCTAGTGGTGCAGACAGGGGCTTTAATGAAAAACTGTTTTTT. Amino acid sequence: CASGADRGFNEKLFF.

This clonotype was counted at least ten times. The CDR3 DNA is TGTGCCAGCAGCTTCTGGACAGGTGGGGAGACCCAGTACTTC. Protein: CASSFWTGGETQYF. This chain connects TRBV5-6 to TRBJ2-5; 7 nucleotides agree with TRBD1. The junction had 6 bases not matched to a gene; V was cut back by 2 bases and J by 5 bases. This CDR3 region has 14 residues. Germline CDR1 reads SGHDT; CDR2 reads YYEEEE. The full variable domain, its missing parts supplied by reference TRBV5-6 and TRBJ2-5, is DAGVTQSPTHLIKTRGQQVTLRCSPKSGHDTVSWYQQALGQGPQFIFQYYEEEERQRGNFPDRFSGHQFPNYSSELNVNALLLGDSALYLCASSFWTGGETQYFGPGTRLLVL.

This clonotype was seen ten or more times. The V call is TRBV12-3 or TRBV12-4, the J call TRBJ1-4, with a possible D match to TRBD1 (6 bases). The CDR3 totals 14 residues. Trimming shortened V by 5 bases and J by 4 bases, and 11 bases separated the two germline ends. The CDR3 DNA sequence: TGTGCCAGCAGTCCGGGGGCCATTAATGAAAAACTGTTTTTT. It translates to CASSPGAINEKLFF.

In this sample, this clonotype turned up a few times. This chain connects TRBV4-2 to TRBJ2-7; 8 bases are shared with TRBD1. Unmatched junction bases numbered 4, after V lost 0 bases and J lost 3 bases. CDR3 length: 15 residues. The germline V gene encodes CDR1 LGHNA and CDR2 YNFKEQ. CDR3 amino acids: CASSQEGQGFYEQYF. CDR3 nucleotides: TGTGCCAGCAGCCAAGAAGGACAGGGATTCTACGAGCAGTACTTC.